This is a list of T cell receptor beta chains from one sample in a study of cytomegalovirus exposure and HLA in healthy donors. Sequenced by immunoSEQ multiplex PCR; TCRdb stores in-frame clones only, minus some. The sample includes about 140,000 clones, around 80% of them seen just once. The sequencing sample was made of PBMCs. All receptors derive from a man aged 18 to 29 in good health and CMV-seropositive. Both conserved end residues are part of each CDR3. A D gene is named only where the DNA matches it firmly. The size entry is marked missing in some rows and otherwise reads once, few, many or a size class.

abundance: once; d_gene: -; v_gene: TRBV9; j_gene: TRBJ2-3; CDR3nt: TGTGCCAGCAGCGTTCGGGAAGATACGCAGTATTTT; CDR3aa: CASSVREDTQYF
abundance: -; d_gene: -; v_gene: TRBV19; j_gene: TRBJ2-7; CDR3nt: TGTGCCAGTAGTCAACAGGGAGCTGGAAACGAGCAGTACTTC; CDR3aa: CASSQQGAGNEQYF
abundance: -; d_gene: TRBD2; v_gene: TRBV6-1; j_gene: TRBJ2-3; CDR3nt: TGTGCCAGCAGTGGGGTAGCGGGAGGGCCAGATACGCAGTATTTT; CDR3aa: CASSGVAGGPDTQYF
abundance: -; d_gene: TRBD1; v_gene: TRBV29-1; j_gene: TRBJ2-2; CDR3nt: TGCAGCGTCCCTAGGGGGACAGAGGTCGGGGAGCTGTTTTTT; CDR3aa: CSVPRGTEVGELFF
abundance: few; d_gene: -; v_gene: TRBV30; j_gene: TRBJ1-1; CDR3nt: TGTGCCTGGAGGACAGAAGGCACTGAAGCTTTCTTT; CDR3aa: CAWRTEGTEAFF
abundance: -; d_gene: -; v_gene: TRBV25-1; j_gene: TRBJ1-6; CDR3nt: TGTGCCAGCAGTGGCATGGTTTCGGGGGAGTCACCCCTCCACTTT; CDR3aa: CASSGMVSGESPLHF
abundance: -; d_gene: TRBD1; v_gene: TRBV29-1; j_gene: TRBJ1-6; CDR3nt: TGCAGCGTTGAAGATTACAAAGGGACAGGGGATTCACCCCTCCACTTT; CDR3aa: CSVEDYKGTGDSPLHF
abundance: -; d_gene: TRBD2; v_gene: TRBV5-1; j_gene: TRBJ2-5; CDR3nt: TGCGCCAGCAGCTTAGTCGGGCTAGCGGGCCAACAAGAGACCCAGTACTTC; CDR3aa: CASSLVGLAGQQETQYF
abundance: -; d_gene: -; v_gene: TRBV7-9; j_gene: TRBJ2-5; CDR3nt: TGTGCCAGCAGCTTCTTGGCGGGAACCACTCAAGAGACCCAGTACTTC; CDR3aa: CASSFLAGTTQETQYF
abundance: -; d_gene: -; v_gene: TRBV5-1; j_gene: TRBJ2-6; CDR3nt: TGCGCCAGCACGGAAGTTAGCTTTCAATACTCTGGGGCCAACGTCCTGACTTTC; CDR3aa: CASTEVSFQYSGANVLTF
abundance: once; d_gene: -; v_gene: TRBV6-5; j_gene: TRBJ1-5; CDR3nt: TGTGCCAGCAGCCCAGGCCAGAGCAATCAGCCCCAGCATTTT; CDR3aa: CASSPGQSNQPQHF
abundance: -; d_gene: TRBD1; v_gene: TRBV6-1; j_gene: TRBJ1-1; CDR3nt: TGTGCCAGCAGCCCGACAGGGGGAAAAACTGAAGCTTTCTTT; CDR3aa: CASSPTGGKTEAFF
abundance: -; d_gene: TRBD2; v_gene: TRBV29-1; j_gene: TRBJ2-7; CDR3nt: TGCAGCGTTCCAGCGGGACCCAACTACGAGCAGTACTTC; CDR3aa: CSVPAGPNYEQYF
abundance: -; d_gene: -; v_gene: TRBV27; j_gene: TRBJ1-1; CDR3nt: TGTGCCAGCAGCCGCGGCAGGGATGAAGCTTTCTTT; CDR3aa: CASSRGRDEAFF
abundance: -; d_gene: -; v_gene: TRBV5-6; j_gene: TRBJ1-5; CDR3nt: TGTGCCAGCAGCCCCTCGGGGGGGCGGGATCAGCCCCAGCATTTT; CDR3aa: CASSPSGGRDQPQHF
abundance: few; d_gene: -; v_gene: TRBV28; j_gene: TRBJ1-1; CDR3nt: TGTGCCAGCAGCTCCCAGGGTGAAGCTTTCTTT; CDR3aa: CASSSQGEAFF
abundance: -; d_gene: TRBD2; v_gene: TRBV15; j_gene: TRBJ2-1; CDR3nt: TGTGCCACCAGCTTTATGACTAGCGGCGACAATGAGCAGTTCTTC; CDR3aa: CATSFMTSGDNEQFF
abundance: -; d_gene: -; v_gene: TRBV28; j_gene: TRBJ1-4; CDR3nt: TGTGCCAGCAGTCATAGGAGGGAAGGTGAAAAACTGTTTTTT; CDR3aa: CASSHRREGEKLFF
abundance: -; d_gene: TRBD1; v_gene: TRBV27; j_gene: TRBJ1-2; CDR3nt: TGTGCCAGCGGCCGGGACAGGGGGCTGAATGGCTACACCTTC; CDR3aa: CASGRDRGLNGYTF
abundance: once; d_gene: TRBD2; v_gene: TRBV25-1; j_gene: TRBJ2-7; CDR3nt: TGTGCCAGCAGTGAATTAGGCGGGAGCTCCTACGAGCAGTACTTC; CDR3aa: CASSELGGSSYEQYF
abundance: -; d_gene: -; v_gene: TRBV7-9; j_gene: TRBJ2-3; CDR3nt: TGTGCCAGCAGCACCGAGGGTGGGACGCAGTATTTT; CDR3aa: CASSTEGGTQYF
abundance: -; d_gene: TRBD1; v_gene: TRBV7-9; j_gene: TRBJ2-3; CDR3nt: TGTGCCAGCAGCAAACCCGGACAGGGCCCTAAGGATACGCAGTATTTT; CDR3aa: CASSKPGQGPKDTQYF
abundance: -; d_gene: -; v_gene: TRBV18; j_gene: TRBJ1-4; CDR3nt: TGTGCCAGCTCACCCTCAGCGGGCGAAAAACTGTTTTTT; CDR3aa: CASSPSAGEKLFF
abundance: -; d_gene: -; v_gene: TRBV25-1; j_gene: TRBJ1-2; CDR3nt: TGTGCCAGCAGTGAATTGACAGGCAAGAGGGATGGCTACACCTTC; CDR3aa: CASSELTGKRDGYTF
abundance: -; d_gene: -; v_gene: TRBV9; j_gene: TRBJ1-4; CDR3nt: TGTGCCAGCAGCGGCCAGACAGGTATCAATGAAAAACTGTTTTTT; CDR3aa: CASSGQTGINEKLFF
abundance: -; d_gene: -; v_gene: TRBV7-9; j_gene: TRBJ2-7; CDR3nt: TGTGCCAGCAGCCACAGGGGGGGATACGAGCAGTACTTC; CDR3aa: CASSHRGGYEQYF
abundance: -; d_gene: -; v_gene: TRBV2; j_gene: TRBJ1-5; CDR3nt: TGTGCCAGCAGTAAGGACAGTAGCAATCAGCCCCAGCATTTT; CDR3aa: CASSKDSSNQPQHF
abundance: -; d_gene: -; v_gene: TRBV9; j_gene: TRBJ1-2; CDR3nt: TGTGCCAGCAGGGGGGGAGGCTATGGCTACACCTTC; CDR3aa: CASRGGGYGYTF
abundance: -; d_gene: -; v_gene: TRBV7-9; j_gene: TRBJ2-5; CDR3nt: TGTGCCAGCAGCTCTCACTTACAAGAGACCCAGTACTTC; CDR3aa: CASSSHLQETQYF
abundance: -; d_gene: -; v_gene: TRBV10-3; j_gene: TRBJ2-7; CDR3nt: TGTGCCATCAGTGAGAACAGCCACGAGCAGTACTTC; CDR3aa: CAISENSHEQYF
abundance: -; d_gene: -; v_gene: TRBV27; j_gene: TRBJ2-1; CDR3nt: TGTGCCAGCAGTTTCTCAACGGGAGCCGTGAATGAGCAGTTCTTC; CDR3aa: CASSFSTGAVNEQFF
abundance: -; d_gene: TRBD1; v_gene: TRBV9; j_gene: TRBJ1-1; CDR3nt: TGTGCCAGCAGCGTGATACAGGGGGCGGATGAAGCTTTCTTT; CDR3aa: CASSVIQGADEAFF
abundance: -; d_gene: -; v_gene: TRBV28; j_gene: TRBJ2-7; CDR3nt: TGTGCCAGCAGTTTGGGTCCGCCCTGGCGGGAGCAGTACTTC; CDR3aa: CASSLGPPWREQYF
abundance: -; d_gene: -; v_gene: TRBV28; j_gene: TRBJ1-1; CDR3nt: TGTGCCAGCAGTTTAACAGCTATAGACAGGGAAGCTTTCTTT; CDR3aa: CASSLTAIDREAFF
abundance: once; d_gene: -; v_gene: TRBV27; j_gene: TRBJ2-7; CDR3nt: TGTGCCAGCAGTTTTTCGGGGGAGCAGTACTTC; CDR3aa: CASSFSGEQYF
abundance: once; d_gene: TRBD1; v_gene: TRBV7-8; j_gene: TRBJ2-7; CDR3nt: TGTGCCAGCAGCCCTTACCGGACAGGTTACGAGCAGTACTTC; CDR3aa: CASSPYRTGYEQYF
abundance: -; d_gene: TRBD2; v_gene: TRBV6-5; j_gene: TRBJ2-1; CDR3nt: TGTGCCAGCAGTTGGACTAGCGGGAGTTATGAGCAGTTCTTC; CDR3aa: CASSWTSGSYEQFF
abundance: -; d_gene: -; v_gene: TRBV18; j_gene: TRBJ2-5; CDR3nt: TGTGCCAGCTCCCCGAGGGTGCGAACGTATTCCGGAGACACCCAGTACTTC; CDR3aa: CASSPRVRTYSGDTQYF
abundance: -; d_gene: -; v_gene: TRBV27; j_gene: TRBJ1-2; CDR3nt: TGTGCCAGCAGTTTATCGGGTGGGCTGATGGCATATGGCTACACCTTC; CDR3aa: CASSLSGGLMAYGYTF
abundance: -; d_gene: -; v_gene: TRBV4-1; j_gene: TRBJ2-3; CDR3nt: TGCGCCAGCAGCCAAGATGGGGCCAGCACAGATACGCAGTATTTT; CDR3aa: CASSQDGASTDTQYF
abundance: -; d_gene: TRBD2; v_gene: TRBV7-9; j_gene: TRBJ2-1; CDR3nt: TGTGCCAGCAGCTTAACCCTAGCGGTCTACAATGAGCAGTTCTTC; CDR3aa: CASSLTLAVYNEQFF
abundance: -; d_gene: -; v_gene: TRBV29-1; j_gene: TRBJ2-5; CDR3nt: TGCAGCGTGTCCGGGACTGAAGAGACCCAGTACTTC; CDR3aa: CSVSGTEETQYF